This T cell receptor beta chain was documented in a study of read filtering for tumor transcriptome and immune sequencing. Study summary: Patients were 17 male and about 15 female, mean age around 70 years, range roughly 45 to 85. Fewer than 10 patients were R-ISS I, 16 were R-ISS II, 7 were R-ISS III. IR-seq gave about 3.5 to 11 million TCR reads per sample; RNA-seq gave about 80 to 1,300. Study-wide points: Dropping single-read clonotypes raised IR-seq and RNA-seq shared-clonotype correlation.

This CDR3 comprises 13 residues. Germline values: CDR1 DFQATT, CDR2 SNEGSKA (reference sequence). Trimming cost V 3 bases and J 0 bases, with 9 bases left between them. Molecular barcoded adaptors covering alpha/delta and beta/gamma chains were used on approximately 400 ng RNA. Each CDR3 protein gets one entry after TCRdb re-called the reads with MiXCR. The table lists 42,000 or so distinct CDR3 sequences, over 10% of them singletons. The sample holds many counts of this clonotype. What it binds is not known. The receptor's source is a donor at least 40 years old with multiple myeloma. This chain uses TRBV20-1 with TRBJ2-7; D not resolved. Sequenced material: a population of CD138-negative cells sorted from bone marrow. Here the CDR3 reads CSARSPSSYEQYF. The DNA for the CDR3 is TGCAGTGCTAGGTCTCCTAGCTCCTACGAGCAGTACTTC.